This is a list of T cell receptor beta chains from one sample in a study of OX40 agonist ivuxolimab in advanced cancers. TCRdb's table, derived via immunoSEQ multiplex PCR, lists solely in-frame clones and lacks some. Counted here are 72,000 or so clones, roughly 87% occurring once; the ten biggest clones make up over 0.2%. This material consisted of CD4+ or CD8+ T cells sorted from blood, taken in a trial of the OX40 agonist ivuxolimab. Source of these receptors: an adult with an advanced solid tumor such as melanoma, head and neck, liver or kidney cancer. The CDR3 runs from the conserved cysteine through the conserved F or W. D genes are given only for firm matches. Expanded clones are given a class, and other clones once, few, many or no size at all.

TRBV7-9	-	TRBJ2-1	-	CASSLGAGLNEQFF	TGTGCCAGCAGCTTAGGGGCGGGACTCAATGAGCAGTTCTTC
TRBV4-1	-	TRBJ2-2	-	CASSQGLRSGELFF	TGCGCCAGCAGCCAAGGGCTTCGATCCGGGGAGCTGTTTTTT
TRBV12-5	-	TRBJ2-7	-	CASGLAPNRYEQYF	TGTGCTAGTGGTTTGGCCCCCAACAGGTACGAGCAGTACTTC
TRBV6-6	-	TRBJ1-1	-	CASSYGGTSNTEAFF	TGTGCCAGCAGTTACGGGGGGACCTCAAACACTGAAGCTTTCTTT
TRBV14	-	TRBJ2-7	-	CASSQLLGEVPEQYF	TGTGCCAGCAGCCAGCTGTTAGGAGAAGTTCCCGAGCAGTACTTC
TRBV9	-	TRBJ1-2	TRBD1	CASSRGQGDGYTF	TGTGCCAGCAGCAGGGGACAGGGGGATGGCTACACCTTC
TRBV7-8	few	TRBJ2-6	-	CASSLFGQTDSGANVLTF	TGTGCCAGCAGCTTATTTGGCCAGACCGACTCTGGGGCCAACGTCCTGACTTTC
TRBV5-1	-	TRBJ2-5	TRBD1	CASRHDRGVETQYF	TGCGCCAGCAGGCACGACAGGGGAGTGGAGACCCAGTACTTC
TRBV6-6	-	TRBJ2-7	-	CASSSPRTSGYEQYF	TGTGCCAGCAGTTCACCCCGGACCTCGGGTTACGAGCAGTACTTC
TRBV20-1	-	TRBJ1-1	-	CSQGNTEAFF	TGCAGCCAAGGGAACACTGAAGCTTTCTTT
TRBV2	-	TRBJ1-4	TRBD1	CASKGQGAPNEKLFF	TGTGCCAGCAAGGGACAGGGGGCCCCTAATGAAAAACTGTTTTTT
TRBV28	-	TRBJ2-7	-	CASSPPAGSYEQYF	TGTGCCAGCAGCCCCCCTGCGGGATCATACGAGCAGTACTTC
TRBV2	-	TRBJ2-7	TRBD1	CASSVLLPGQGAHEQYF	TGTGCCAGCAGCGTCTTGTTGCCGGGACAGGGGGCCCACGAGCAGTACTTC
TRBV18	-	TRBJ2-3	-	CASSPRPGAGTDTQYF	TGTGCCAGCTCACCTAGACCAGGGGCGGGCACAGATACGCAGTATTTT
TRBV7-9	-	TRBJ2-1	-	CASSLFPGDEQFF	TGTGCCAGCAGCTTATTCCCGGGAGATGAGCAGTTCTTC
TRBV11-2	-	TRBJ2-2	-	CASSLGGHSANTGELFF	TGTGCCAGCAGCTTAGGGGGACATTCTGCGAACACCGGGGAGCTGTTTTTT
TRBV10-3	few	TRBJ2-2	TRBD2	CAISESAGGRTGELFF	TGTGCCATCAGTGAGTCGGCGGGAGGGAGGACCGGGGAGCTGTTTTTT
TRBV29-1	-	TRBJ1-2	TRBD1	CSVEKAEAGQVYGYTF	TGCAGCGTTGAAAAGGCTGAGGCGGGACAGGTCTATGGCTACACCTTC
TRBV9	-	TRBJ2-3	-	CASPPPGDTSTDTQYF	TGTGCCAGCCCGCCGCCCGGGGACACTAGCACAGATACGCAGTATTTT
TRBV2	-	TRBJ1-2	-	CASSENPNYGYTF	TGTGCCAGCAGTGAGAACCCTAACTATGGCTACACCTTC
TRBV18	once	TRBJ2-5	-	CASSPPVLETQYF	TGTGCCAGCTCACCACCGGTTTTAGAGACCCAGTACTTC
TRBV19	-	TRBJ2-7	-	CASSPGSHYEQYF	TGTGCCAGTAGCCCCGGGTCACACTACGAGCAGTACTTC
TRBV18	few	TRBJ1-1	-	CASSSDARGNTEAFF	TGTGCCAGCTCATCCGATGCCCGGGGGAACACTGAAGCTTTCTTT
TRBV2	once	TRBJ1-5	-	CASNQDSNQPQHF	TGTGCCAGCAATCAGGACAGCAATCAGCCCCAGCATTTT
TRBV19	-	TRBJ1-5	TRBD1	CASETRQGLQPQHF	TGTGCCAGCGAGACTCGACAGGGTCTGCAGCCCCAGCATTTT
TRBV12-5	-	TRBJ1-4	TRBD1	CASAHTGDFYEKLFF	TGTGCTAGTGCTCATACAGGGGATTTCTATGAAAAACTGTTTTTT
TRBV5-4	-	TRBJ2-3	-	CASSLGGLAGDTQYF	TGTGCCAGCAGCTTGGGCGGTTTAGCAGGTGATACGCAGTATTTT
TRBV7-2	-	TRBJ2-1	-	CASSFSGGLYNEQFF	TGTGCCAGCAGCTTTAGTGGGGGCTTATACAATGAGCAGTTCTTC
TRBV7-2	once	TRBJ2-4	TRBD2	CASSFTDGRDIQYF	TGTGCCAGCAGCTTCACAGACGGGAGGGACATTCAGTACTTC
TRBV7-2	once	TRBJ2-7	TRBD1	CASSSSTGGEQYF	TGTGCCAGCAGCTCCAGCACAGGGGGCGAGCAGTACTTC
TRBV29-1	-	TRBJ2-7	-	CSVGMGALYEQYF	TGCAGCGTCGGGATGGGGGCTCTTTACGAGCAGTACTTC
TRBV11-3	-	TRBJ2-7	-	CASSLLSSYEQYF	TGTGCCAGCAGCTTACTATCCTCCTACGAGCAGTACTTC
TRBV20-1	-	TRBJ2-3	-	CSARADTQYF	TGCAGTGCTAGGGCAGATACGCAGTATTTT
TRBV7-9	-	TRBJ2-2	-	CATERGSSNGELFF	TGTGCCACCGAGAGGGGGAGTAGTAACGGGGAGCTGTTTTTT
TRBV7-2	once	TRBJ1-2	-	CASSLDRGYGYTF	TGTGCCAGCAGCTTAGATCGGGGCTATGGCTACACCTTC
TRBV25-1	-	TRBJ2-2	-	CASSEGGIRTGELFF	TGTGCCAGCAGTGAGGGTGGGATACGCACCGGGGAGCTGTTTTTT
TRBV10-1	-	TRBJ2-2	TRBD1	CARYRGRTGELFF	TGCGCCAGATACAGGGGGCGGACCGGGGAGCTGTTTTTT
TRBV7-6	-	TRBJ2-5	-	CASSLAETQYF	TGTGCCAGCAGCTTAGCAGAGACCCAGTACTTC
TRBV5-6	-	TRBJ1-3	TRBD1	CASGQGYSSGNTIYF	TGTGCCAGCGGACAGGGGTATAGCTCTGGAAACACCATATATTTT
TRBV29-1	-	TRBJ2-5	-	CSVGTVEETQYF	TGCAGCGTTGGGACAGTCGAAGAGACCCAGTACTTC
TRBV5-1	few	TRBJ1-1	-	CASSSLPVSTEAFF	TGCGCCAGCAGCTCCCTACCTGTAAGCACTGAAGCTTTCTTT
TRBV20-1	-	TRBJ2-7	-	CSASTEYEQYF	TGCAGTGCTAGCACGGAGTACGAGCAGTACTTC
TRBV18	once	TRBJ2-7	-	CASSPERQTYEQYF	TGTGCCAGCTCACCTGAGCGACAGACCTACGAGCAGTACTTC
TRBV5-5	-	TRBJ1-4	-	CASSRRGELEEKLFF	TGTGCCAGCAGCCGGCGGGGGGAACTTGAGGAAAAACTGTTTTTT
TRBV19	-	TRBJ2-2	TRBD2	CASHSGRPTGELFF	TGTGCGTCCCATAGCGGGAGACCCACCGGGGAGCTGTTTTTT
TRBV28	-	TRBJ1-5	TRBD1	CASSLSLGQGSQPQHF	TGTGCCAGCAGTTTATCCCTTGGACAGGGGAGTCAGCCCCAGCATTTT
TRBV28	few	TRBJ1-1	-	CASHTETEAFF	TGTGCCAGCCATACGGAGACTGAAGCTTTCTTT
TRBV4-2	-	TRBJ1-1	-	CASSQTRQVRTEAFF	TGTGCCAGCAGCCAGACTAGACAGGTCCGCACTGAAGCTTTCTTT
TRBV27	-	TRBJ1-5	-	CASRSTGSVQPQHF	TGTGCCAGCAGATCCACAGGGTCGGTTCAGCCCCAGCATTTT
TRBV5-1	-	TRBJ2-3	-	CASIFGASSTDTQYF	TGCGCCAGCATATTCGGGGCCAGTAGCACAGATACGCAGTATTTT
TRBV18	-	TRBJ2-7	-	CASSPPDRGSEQYF	TGTGCCAGCTCACCACCGGATCGAGGGAGCGAGCAGTACTTC
TRBV27	-	TRBJ2-1	-	CASSLSSGNTYNEQFF	TGTGCCAGCAGTTTATCGTCAGGGAATACATACAATGAGCAGTTCTTC